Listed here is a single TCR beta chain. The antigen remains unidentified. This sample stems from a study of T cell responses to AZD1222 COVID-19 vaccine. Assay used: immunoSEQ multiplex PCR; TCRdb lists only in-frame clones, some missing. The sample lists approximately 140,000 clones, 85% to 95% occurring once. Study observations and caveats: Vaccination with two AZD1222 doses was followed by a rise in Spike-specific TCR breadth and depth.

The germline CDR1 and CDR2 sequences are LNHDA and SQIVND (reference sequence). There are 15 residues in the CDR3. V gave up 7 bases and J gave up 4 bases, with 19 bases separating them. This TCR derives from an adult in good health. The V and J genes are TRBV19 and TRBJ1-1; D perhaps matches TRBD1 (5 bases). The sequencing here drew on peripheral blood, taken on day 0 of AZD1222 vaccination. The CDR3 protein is CASNFHQGSGTEAFF. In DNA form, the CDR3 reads TGTGCCAGTAACTTCCATCAGGGATCGGGCACTGAAGCTTTCTTT.